Listed here are 16 T cell receptor beta chains from one sample, sequenced in a study of vaccination and CD4 T cells after COVID-19. These receptors have no identified antigens. Time point here: late sampling 161 to 241 days after vaccination in a few convalescent patients. Indicated treatment: roughly 10-day PBMC culture with coronavirus spike peptide pools or control peptides (ViraFEST assay). Scientists ran DNA taken from cultured CD4+ T cells through the Oncomine TCR Beta short-read assay for sequencing. TCRdb fed the PCR reads into MiXCR, producing one record per CDR3 protein. The sample shows about 18,000 distinct CDR3 sequences, under 55% of them seen only once. The source material was CD4+ T cells from blood, cultured in vitro, sampled about 7 months after SARS-CoV-2 vaccination. These receptors were obtained from a human donor who had recovered from COVID-19.

This clonotype appeared a few times. This sequence joins TRBV20-1 and TRBJ1-5; 7 bases agree with TRBD1. The germline CDR1 and CDR2 sequences are DFQATT and SNEGSKA (reference sequence). CDR3 length: 13 residues. V shed 3 bases, J shed 5 bases, and the junction held 4 bases outside the gene matches. Written as DNA, the CDR3 is TGCAGTGCTAGGGAAACAGGGGATCAGCCCCAGCATTTT. As protein: CSARETGDQPQHF.

V usage is TRBV20-1 and J usage is TRBJ2-7; D may match TRBD1 or TRBD2 (5 bases each). The ends were cut back, 4 bases at V and 6 bases at J, with 13 bases in the middle. This CDR3 is 12 amino acids long. Germline V lookup: CDR1 DFQATT, CDR2 SNEGSKA (reference sequence). CDR3 protein: CSAKRDAGEQYF. Written as DNA, the CDR3 is TGCAGTGCTAAACGGGACGCGGGCGAGCAGTACTTC.

There are a few counts of this clonotype. The CDR3 coding sequence is TGTGCCAGCAGTATAGCGGGGCAAGAGACCCAGTACTTC. It specifies CASSIAGQETQYF. V usage is TRBV7-9 and J usage is TRBJ2-5; TRBD2 aligns across 8 bases. V was clipped by 6 bases and J by 2 bases; unmatched bases: 2. This CDR3 is built from 13 residues. Germline CDR1 is SEHNR and CDR2 is FQNEAQ (reference sequence). Combining the CDR3 with reference TRBV7-9 and TRBJ2-5 gives the whole variable domain DTGVSQNPRHKITKRGQNVTFRCDPISEHNRLYWYRQTLGQGPEFLTYFQNEAQLEKSRLLSDRFSAERPKGSFSTLEIQRTEQGDSAMYLCASSIAGQETQYFGPGTRLLVL.

The rearrangement uses TRBV7-8 and TRBJ1-5; possibly TRBD1 for D (6 bases). The CDR3 spans 15 residues. Germline loops: CDR1 SGHVS, CDR2 FQNEAQ. The V and J ends lost 5 bases and 3 bases respectively, with 14 bases between them. The DNA of the CDR3 is TGTGCCAGCAGCCGGACAGCCTCTTTCAATCAGCCCCAGCATTTT. Translating gives CASSRTASFNQPQHF.

The V and J genes are TRBV6-4 and TRBJ1-1, with 8 nucleotides matching TRBD1. Germline V gene data show CDR1 as MRHNA and CDR2 as SNTAGT. J was trimmed by 3 bases and V by 4 bases; bases with no gene match: 1. The CDR3 has 13 amino acids. The CDR3 protein is CASSATGDTEAFF. CDR3 in DNA: TGTGCCAGCAGTGCGACAGGGGACACTGAAGCTTTCTTT.

This chain connects TRBV20-1 to TRBJ2-5; D remains unclear. In germline, CDR1 is DFQATT, CDR2 SNEGSKA (reference sequence). The CDR3 length is 12 residues. Trimming removed 2 bases from V and 4 bases from J, with 8 bases in between. In nucleotides, the CDR3 is TGCAGTGCTAGACTAGGGCGAGAGACCCAGTACTTC. Translation gives CSARLGRETQYF.

The CDR3 DNA reads TGTGCCAGCAGAGCAACAGGGGAGACCCAGTACTTC. Translated, it gives CASRATGETQYF. The chain has TRBV6-2 or TRBV6-3 and TRBJ2-5; TRBD1 is a possible D gene (6 bases). The germline V gene has CDR1 MNHEY and CDR2 SVGEGT. This CDR3 is 12 amino acids long. V was pared by 6 bases and J by 5 bases, with 10 bases between.

The J gene is TRBJ2-3, the V gene TRBV5-4; 11 positions agree with TRBD2. The CDR3 loop spans 15 amino acids. Per the germline V gene, CDR1 is SGHNT and CDR2 is YYREEE (reference sequence). With V trimmed by 3 bases and J by 4 bases, 4 bases remained unmatched. The CDR3 protein is CASSYSGGGADTQYF. The CDR3 DNA sequence: TGTGCCAGCAGCTATAGCGGGGGGGGCGCAGATACGCAGTATTTT.

In this sample, this clonotype turned up once. V usage is TRBV7-2 and J usage is TRBJ2-7, with a weak D call TRBD2 (7 bases). CDR3 length: 16 residues. V lost 5 bases and J lost 3, with 20 bases in between. Per germline, CDR1 SGHTA and CDR2 FQGNSA. The CDR3 loop reads CASSPTILRGLYEQYF. The CDR3 DNA is TGTGCCAGCAGCCCGACTATTTTGCGGGGGCTCTACGAGCAGTACTTC.

V and J are TRBV4-3 and TRBJ2-1; weak D call: TRBD1 (5 bases). V shed 4 bases and J shed 0 bases, with 7 bases lying between them. This CDR3 spans 14 amino acids. Per the germline V gene, CDR1 is LGHNA and CDR2 is YSLEER. The CDR3 coding sequence is TGCGCCAGCAGCCGACAGAGCTCCTACAATGAGCAGTTCTTC. Translation: CASSRQSSYNEQFF.

V gene TRBV6-5 combines with J gene TRBJ1-6; TRBD1 matches at 8 bases. CDR3 size: 15 residues. Germline CDR1 reads MNHEY; CDR2 reads SVGAGI. The trim removed 0 bases at V and 8 bases at J, leaving 3 bases unmatched. CDR3 loop: CASSYSQGAYSPLHF. In DNA, the CDR3 is TGTGCCAGCAGTTACTCTCAGGGGGCTTATTCACCCCTCCACTTT.

V is TRBV6-1 and J is TRBJ2-7; tentative D call: TRBD1 (5 bases). The ends were cut back, 2 bases at V and 4 bases at J, with 18 bases in the middle. There are 16 residues in the CDR3. Germline-derived CDR1 and CDR2 are MNHNS and SASEGT. Here the CDR3 reads CASSELAGRGIYEQYF. CDR3 nucleotides: TGTGCCAGCAGTGAATTGGCAGGGCGTGGAATATACGAGCAGTACTTC.

The chain is built from TRBV6-5 and TRBJ2-7; no firm D call. V gave up 0 bases and J gave up 8 bases, with 11 bases separating them. Looked up from germline, CDR1 is MNHEY and CDR2 is SVGAGI. The CDR3 runs to 13 residues. For the CDR3, the DNA is TGTGCCAGCAGTTACTCCGGGTGGCAGCAGCAGTACTTC. It translates to CASSYSGWQQQYF.

The rearrangement uses TRBV30 and TRBJ1-2, with D unclear. The CDR3 is made up of 12 amino acids. V lost 8 bases and J 6 bases, leaving 16 bases between the germline ends. Germline V gene lookup returns CDR1 GTSNPN and CDR2 SVGIG (reference sequence). The CDR3: CAQARAGNGYTF. DNA for the CDR3: TGTGCCCAAGCTAGGGCGGGGAATGGCTACACCTTC.

V usage is TRBV21-1 and J usage is TRBJ1-4; the table's TRBD1 call for D was not verified on the DNA. TRBV21-1 is described as a pseudogene. The CDR3 has 12 residues. This CDR3 reads CASSKGPYTLFF. In nucleotides, the CDR3 is TGTGCCAGCAGCAAAGGTCCCTATACCTTGTTTTTT.

The CDR3 sequence is CASSPGRQAGETQYF. The CDR3 nucleotides are TGTGCCAGCAGCCCCGGGCGGCAGGCGGGTGAGACCCAGTACTTC. The V call is TRBV5-8, the J call TRBJ2-5, with D perhaps matching TRBD2 (5 bases). V shed 4 bases and J shed 5 bases, with 18 bases lying between them. CDR3 length: 15 amino acids. Germline V gene data show CDR1 as SGHTS and CDR2 as YDEGEE.